This TCR beta chain stems from a study of CD8+ T cells in alopecia areata. Germline lookup yields CDR1 ENHRY and CDR2 SYGVKD. The V and J ends lost 2 bases and 6 bases, in that order; junction bases with no gene match: 4. The CDR3 runs to 14 residues. RNA was extracted and reverse transcribed into cDNA as the sequencing template. Assay: immunoSEQ multiplex PCR; the TCRdb copy retains only in-frame clones and omits some. The table has more than 200,000 clones, around three fifths seen once. Treatment denoted: oral pan-JAK inhibitor, 5-10 mg twice daily. The clonotype was recovered from a human donor with alopecia areata. Material: CD4+ T cells sorted from blood, obtained at week 4, from a patient treated with tofacitinib. The rearrangement links TRBV10-3 to TRBJ2-7; 10 nucleotides match TRBD2. The CDR3 sequence is CAISEGGLAPEQYF. The CDR3 coding sequence is TGTGCCATCAGTGAGGGGGGACTAGCGCCCGAGCAGTACTTC.